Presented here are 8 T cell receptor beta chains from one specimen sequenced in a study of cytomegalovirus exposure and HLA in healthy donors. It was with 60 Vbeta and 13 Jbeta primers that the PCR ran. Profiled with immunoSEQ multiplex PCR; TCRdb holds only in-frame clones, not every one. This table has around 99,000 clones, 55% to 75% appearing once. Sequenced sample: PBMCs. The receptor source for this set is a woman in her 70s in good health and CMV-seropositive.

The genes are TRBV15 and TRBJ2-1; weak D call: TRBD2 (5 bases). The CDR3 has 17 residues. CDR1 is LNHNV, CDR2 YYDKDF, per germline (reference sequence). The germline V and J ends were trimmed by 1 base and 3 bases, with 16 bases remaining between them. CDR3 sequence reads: CATSRAASSLSYNEQFF. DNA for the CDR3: TGTGCCACCAGCAGAGCGGCTAGCAGTCTCAGCTACAATGAGCAGTTCTTC.

CDR3 sequence (DNA): TGTGCCTGGAGCCCCCTCCTAGCGGGGATCACCGAGCAGTACTTC. It yields the protein CAWSPLLAGITEQYF. This chain uses TRBV30 with TRBJ2-7; 9 positions match TRBD2. CDR1 is GTSNPN and CDR2 is SVGIG in the germline V gene (reference sequence). The V gene end was trimmed by 3 bases and the J gene end by 6 bases; junction bases not matched to a gene: 12. The CDR3 runs to 15 residues.

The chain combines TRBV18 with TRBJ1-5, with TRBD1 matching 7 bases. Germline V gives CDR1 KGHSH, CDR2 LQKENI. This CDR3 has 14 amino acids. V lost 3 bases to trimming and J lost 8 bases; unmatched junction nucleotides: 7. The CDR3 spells CASSPGQALEPQHF. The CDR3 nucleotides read TGTGCCAGCTCACCCGGACAGGCCCTGGAGCCCCAGCATTTT.

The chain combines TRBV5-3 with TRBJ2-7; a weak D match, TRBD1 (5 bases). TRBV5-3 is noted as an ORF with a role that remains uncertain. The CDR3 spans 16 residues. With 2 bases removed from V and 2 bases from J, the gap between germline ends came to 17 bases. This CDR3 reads CARSFSIIRVPYEQYF. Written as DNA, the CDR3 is TGTGCCAGAAGCTTCAGTATAATCAGGGTCCCCTACGAGCAGTACTTC.

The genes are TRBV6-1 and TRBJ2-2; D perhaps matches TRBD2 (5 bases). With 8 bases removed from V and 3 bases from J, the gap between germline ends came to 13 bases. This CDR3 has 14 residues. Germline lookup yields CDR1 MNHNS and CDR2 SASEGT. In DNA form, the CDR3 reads TGTGCCAGCGGGCCCAGTAGCGACACCGGGGAGCTGTTTTTT. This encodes CASGPSSDTGELFF.

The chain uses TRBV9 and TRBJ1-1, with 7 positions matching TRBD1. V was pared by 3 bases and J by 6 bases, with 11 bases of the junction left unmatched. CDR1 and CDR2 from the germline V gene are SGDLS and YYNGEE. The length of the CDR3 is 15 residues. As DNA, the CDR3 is TGTGCCAGCAGCGAACGACAGGGAGGAAGGGCTGAAGCTTTCTTT. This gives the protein CASSERQGGRAEAFF.

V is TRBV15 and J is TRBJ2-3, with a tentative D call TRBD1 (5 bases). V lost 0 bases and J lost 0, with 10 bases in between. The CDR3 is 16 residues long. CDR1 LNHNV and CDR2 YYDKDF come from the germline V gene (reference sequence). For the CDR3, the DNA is TGTGCCACCAGCAGAGATAAGCAGGGAAGCACAGATACGCAGTATTTT. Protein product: CATSRDKQGSTDTQYF.

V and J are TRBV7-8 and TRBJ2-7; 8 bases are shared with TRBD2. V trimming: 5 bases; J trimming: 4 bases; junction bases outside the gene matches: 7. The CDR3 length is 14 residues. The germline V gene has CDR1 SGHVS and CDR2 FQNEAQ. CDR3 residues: CASSTSGGDYEQYF. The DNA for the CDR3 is TGTGCCAGCAGCACGAGCGGGGGAGATTACGAGCAGTACTTC.